The entry below gives a single T cell receptor beta chain sequence along with its context. Its antigen remains unidentified. These data originate in a study of monozygotic twins with inflammatory bowel disease. Notes on the study in general: Lower TCRbeta diversity (inverse Simpson) was seen in IBD patients than in healthy co-twins. With others, IBD patients shared fewer clonotypes than healthy twins did, especially with disease activity.

The germline gives CDR1 SGHAT, CDR2 FQDESV (reference sequence). This CDR3 comprises 14 residues. TCRdb reprocessed the 5' RACE reads and keeps a single row for each CDR3 protein, giving no DNA. This repertoire includes some 450,000 distinct CDR3 sequences. Sequenced: blood. V usage is TRBV11-1 and J usage is TRBJ2-7. The sequence was collected from a human donor with ulcerative colitis or Crohn's disease, or a healthy co-twin of an affected twin (not recorded which). The CDR3 is CASSSRTDAWEQYF.